These T cell receptor beta chains were read from a single sample in a study of regulatory T cells in long-lasting Graves disease. Via MiXCR, TCRdb re-called the multiplex PCR reads, giving one row per CDR3 protein. In the table there are 620,000 or so distinct CDR3 sequences, roughly 15% of which are singletons. A further study also used this sample, focusing on T cells in Graves' hyperthyroidism and ophthalmopathy.

Sequenced material: peripheral blood mononuclear cells (PBMCs), taken at new diagnosis, from a patient treated with antithyroid drugs. These receptors all stem from a woman in her twenties or thirties with Graves disease. Each CDR3 is given with its conserved first and last residue. D genes are given only for firm matches. Clone size is shown for a subset of rows, as once, few, many or a class of expanded clone.

D: .
size: many
J: TRBJ1-5
V: TRBV6-1
DNA: TGTGCCAGCAGTAGAGGATTGGGCCTCAGCAATCAGCCCCAGCATTTT
CDR3: CASSRGLGLSNQPQHF

D: TRBD2
size: many
J: TRBJ2-5
V: TRBV2
DNA: TGTGCCAGCGGGGGGCTAGCGGGACCCCAAGAGACCCAGTACTTC
CDR3: CASGGLAGPQETQYF

D: .
size: .
J: TRBJ2-3
V: TRBV6-1
DNA: TGTGCCAGCAGTACCAGCCGGGGCGGACGGCCAGATACGCAGTATTTT
CDR3: CASSTSRGGRPDTQYF

D: .
size: .
J: TRBJ1-2
V: TRBV27
DNA: TGTGCCAGCAGATCAGGGAGTGGCTACACCTTC
CDR3: CASRSGSGYTF

D: .
size: many
J: TRBJ2-3
V: TRBV2
DNA: TGTGCCAGCAGTGACGATTGGGCCATGGAGCGGTCTTTT
CDR3: CASSDDWAMERSF

D: .
size: many
J: TRBJ2-4
V: TRBV20-1
DNA: TGCAGTGCTGTTGCTCCTTTGGGGATAGCCAAAAACATTCAGTACTTC
CDR3: CSAVAPLGIAKNIQYF

D: TRBD1
size: .
J: TRBJ1-1
V: TRBV18
DNA: TGTGCCAGCTCCCTACTCTTGGACAGGGGAAGGAACACTGAAGCTTTCTTT
CDR3: CASSLLLDRGRNTEAFF

D: TRBD2
size: many
J: TRBJ2-1
V: TRBV6-5
DNA: TGTGCCAGCAGTTGGGGGCTAGCGGGCACCCACAATGAGCAGTTCTTC
CDR3: CASSWGLAGTHNEQFF

D: TRBD1
size: many
J: TRBJ1-2
V: TRBV20-1
DNA: TGCAGTGCCAGGGACAGGCGCCGATCTCCTAACTATGGCTACACCTTC
CDR3: CSARDRRRSPNYGYTF

D: .
size: .
J: TRBJ2-1
V: TRBV7-3
DNA: TGTGCCAGCAGCTTAACGCCGGACGGATACAATGAGCAGTTCTTC
CDR3: CASSLTPDGYNEQFF

D: .
size: many
J: TRBJ2-5
V: TRBV20-1
DNA: TGCAGTGCTCTTGGGTGGCAAGAGACCCAGTACTTC
CDR3: CSALGWQETQYF

D: TRBD1
size: .
J: TRBJ2-7
V: TRBV19
DNA: TGTGCCAGTAGTGACCGCACGGGACAGGGGATCCACGAGCAGTACTTC
CDR3: CASSDRTGQGIHEQYF

D: TRBD2
size: many
J: TRBJ2-1
V: TRBV7-8
DNA: TGTGCCAGCGGACTAGCGAGTTTCTCCTACAATGAGCAGTTCTTC
CDR3: CASGLASFSYNEQFF

D: .
size: .
J: TRBJ2-2
V: TRBV12-3/TRBV12-4
DNA: TGTGCCAGCAGTTTCGGGCCGACCCGGACGAACACCGGGGAGCTGTTTTTT
CDR3: CASSFGPTRTNTGELFF

D: TRBD2
size: few
J: TRBJ2-7
V: TRBV5-1
DNA: TGCGCCAGCAGCTTGGGTGGTAGCGGGGGACAAACCTACGAGCAGTACTTC
CDR3: CASSLGGSGGQTYEQYF

D: .
size: .
J: TRBJ2-5
V: TRBV9
DNA: TGTGCCAGCGGAGGGAACGGGGAGACCCAGTACTTC
CDR3: CASGGNGETQYF

D: TRBD1
size: many
J: TRBJ2-7
V: TRBV29-1
DNA: TGCAGCGTTGACGGACAGGGGGACCCCTACGAGCAGTACTTC
CDR3: CSVDGQGDPYEQYF

D: TRBD2
size: .
J: TRBJ2-3
V: TRBV3-1
DNA: TGTGCCGGCACCGGGACTAGCGGAGGCGGGGCGCAGTATTTT
CDR3: CAGTGTSGGGAQYF

D: .
size: .
J: TRBJ2-1
V: TRBV18
DNA: TGTGCCAGCTCAGTGCTGACAGCCGGCAATGAGCAGTTCTTC
CDR3: CASSVLTAGNEQFF

D: .
size: many
J: TRBJ2-5
V: TRBV20-1
DNA: TGCAGTGCTAGGCCCTCTTTGTATCAAGAGACCCAGTACTTC
CDR3: CSARPSLYQETQYF

D: .
size: many
J: TRBJ1-2
V: TRBV27
DNA: TGTGCCAGCAGTTCGTGGGCTGCGGGCTATGGCTACACCTTC
CDR3: CASSSWAAGYGYTF

D: TRBD1
size: few
J: TRBJ1-2
V: TRBV6-1
DNA: TGTGCCAGCAGGCCCGGGACAGGGGGCAACTATGGCTACACCTTC
CDR3: CASRPGTGGNYGYTF

D: .
size: .
J: TRBJ2-1
V: TRBV11-2
DNA: TGTGCCAGCAGCTTAGATCCCGGACTATCCTCTAATGAGCAGTTCTTC
CDR3: CASSLDPGLSSNEQFF

D: TRBD2
size: few
J: TRBJ2-1
V: TRBV5-6
DNA: TGTGCCAGCAGCTTCCATAGCGGGAGTTCCTACAATGAGCAGTTCTTC
CDR3: CASSFHSGSSYNEQFF

D: .
size: .
J: TRBJ2-5
V: TRBV6-9
DNA: TGTGCCAGCAGTTTGGACTATAGGTACCAAGAGACCCAGTACTTC
CDR3: CASSLDYRYQETQYF

D: .
size: few
J: TRBJ2-5
V: TRBV29-1
DNA: TGCAGCGTTGAAATCCTCCAAGAGACCCAGTACTTC
CDR3: CSVEILQETQYF

D: .
size: many
J: TRBJ2-7
V: TRBV6-1
DNA: TGTGCCAGCAGTAGCACAGAATCACGTAACGAGCAGTACTTC
CDR3: CASSSTESRNEQYF

D: .
size: .
J: TRBJ2-1
V: TRBV19
DNA: TGTGCCAGTAGTATAAGATTTCGGACGACGAATGAGCAGTTCTTC
CDR3: CASSIRFRTTNEQFF

D: .
size: many
J: TRBJ1-5
V: TRBV20-1
DNA: TGCAGTGCCCTAAACAGGGTCAGCAATCAGCCCCAGCATTTT
CDR3: CSALNRVSNQPQHF

D: TRBD1
size: many
J: TRBJ2-2
V: TRBV12-3/TRBV12-4
DNA: TGTGCCAGCAGTTACAGGGGAAGTACCGGGGAGCTGTTTTTT
CDR3: CASSYRGSTGELFF

D: .
size: many
J: TRBJ1-1
V: TRBV5-1
DNA: TGCGCCAGCAGCTTGGCGTGGGGAGGCACTGAAGCTTTCTTT
CDR3: CASSLAWGGTEAFF

D: .
size: many
J: TRBJ1-6
V: TRBV20-1
DNA: TGCAGTGCTAGAGATGCCAGGGCGATGGAATTT
CDR3: CSARDARAMEF

D: .
size: many
J: TRBJ2-7
V: TRBV28
DNA: TGTGCCAGCAGTCCTGAGGGGGCCTACGAGCAGTACTTC
CDR3: CASSPEGAYEQYF

D: .
size: .
J: TRBJ1-5
V: TRBV28
DNA: TGTGCCAGCAGACAATACAAGCCAAATCAGCCCCAGCATTTT
CDR3: CASRQYKPNQPQHF

D: TRBD2
size: few
J: TRBJ2-3
V: TRBV24-1
DNA: TGTGCCACCAGTGATCCTTCAGCGGGACGGTCAGATACGCAGTATTTT
CDR3: CATSDPSAGRSDTQYF

D: .
size: many
J: TRBJ2-1
V: TRBV11-3
DNA: TGTGCCAGCGGGGAGGCGGGGATGGATGAGCAGTTCTTC
CDR3: CASGEAGMDEQFF

D: .
size: many
J: TRBJ2-2
V: TRBV24-1
DNA: TGTGCCACCAGTGATCCACCGGGACGAGAGAACACCGGGGAGCTGTTTTTT
CDR3: CATSDPPGRENTGELFF

D: TRBD1
size: many
J: TRBJ1-6
V: TRBV12-3/TRBV12-4
DNA: TGTGCCAGCAGTTTACAGGGGGCCTTTACCTCACCCCTCCACTTT
CDR3: CASSLQGAFTSPLHF

D: .
size: many
J: TRBJ1-5
V: TRBV9
DNA: TGTGCCAGCAGCGTAGGGTCGGCAGGGGTTCAGCCCCAGCATTTT
CDR3: CASSVGSAGVQPQHF